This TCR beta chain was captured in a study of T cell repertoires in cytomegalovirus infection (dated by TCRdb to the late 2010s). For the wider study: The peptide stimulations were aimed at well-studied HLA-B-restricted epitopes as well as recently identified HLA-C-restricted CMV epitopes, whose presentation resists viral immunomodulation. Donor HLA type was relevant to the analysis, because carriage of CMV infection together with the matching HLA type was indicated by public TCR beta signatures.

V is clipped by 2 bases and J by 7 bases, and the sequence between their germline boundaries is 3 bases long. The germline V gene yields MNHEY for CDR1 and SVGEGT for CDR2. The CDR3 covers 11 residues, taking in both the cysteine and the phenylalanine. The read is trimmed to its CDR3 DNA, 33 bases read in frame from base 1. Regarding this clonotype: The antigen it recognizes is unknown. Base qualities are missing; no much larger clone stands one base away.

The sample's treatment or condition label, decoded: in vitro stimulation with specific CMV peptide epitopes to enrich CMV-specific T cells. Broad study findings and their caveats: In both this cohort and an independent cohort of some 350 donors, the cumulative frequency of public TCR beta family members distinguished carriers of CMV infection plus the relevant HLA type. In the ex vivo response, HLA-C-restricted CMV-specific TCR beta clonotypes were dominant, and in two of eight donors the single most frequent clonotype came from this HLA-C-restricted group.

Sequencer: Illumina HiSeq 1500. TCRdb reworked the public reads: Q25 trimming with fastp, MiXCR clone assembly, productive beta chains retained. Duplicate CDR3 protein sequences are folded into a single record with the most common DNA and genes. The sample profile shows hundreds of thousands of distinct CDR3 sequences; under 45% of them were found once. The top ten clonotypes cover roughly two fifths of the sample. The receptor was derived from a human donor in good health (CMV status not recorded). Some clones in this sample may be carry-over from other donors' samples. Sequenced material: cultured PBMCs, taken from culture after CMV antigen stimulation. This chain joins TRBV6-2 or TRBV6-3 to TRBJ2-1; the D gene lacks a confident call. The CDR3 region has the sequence CASSYGNEQFF. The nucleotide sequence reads TGTGCCAGCAGTTACGGGAATGAGCAGTTCTTC.